Listed below are T cell receptor beta chains from one sample, sequenced in a study of T cells after yellow fever vaccination. One entry per CDR3 protein results from TCRdb running MiXCR on the 5' RACE reads. This sample has about 160,000 distinct CDR3 sequences, with 6% to 7.5% found just once. This specimen consisted of CD4+ T cells sorted from PBMCs, obtained around 5 days after the first yellow fever vaccination. Receptor source: a man between 18 and 35 years old who received the YFV17D yellow fever vaccine. The CDR3 runs from the conserved cysteine through the conserved F or W. D genes are given only for firm matches.

d_call | v_call | cdr3_aa
. | TRBV7-2 | CASSPGYQPNQPQHF
. | TRBV28 | CASSSIPPGRSSNTGELFF
TRBD2 | TRBV5-1 | CASKTGTSSYEQYF
TRBD2 | TRBV5-1 | CASSSANSGGQETQYF
. | TRBV7-3 | CASSSTGTTSTDTQYF
. | TRBV19 | CASSKAAGQTYEQYF
. | TRBV27 | CASSLSAASSVGELFF
TRBD1 | TRBV5-6 | CASSFRGQAHGYTF
TRBD2 | TRBV10-3 | CATGLAGPTDTQYF
TRBD1 | TRBV7-8 | CASSLGQGSGTQYF
TRBD1 | TRBV20-1 | CSARDRVGTGVTGELFF
. | TRBV4-2 | CASSQASGPVDGYTF
. | TRBV20-1 | CSAKGAPPQHF
TRBD2 | TRBV20-1 | CSAPGRGAPNEQFF
TRBD1 | TRBV12-3/TRBV12-4 | CASTGTGSYEQYF
TRBD2 | TRBV5-4 | CASSLSVAGGKEGRETQYF
. | TRBV1 | CTSSPSTSGGYNEQFF
. | TRBV5-1 | CASSLAAANTEAFF
. | TRBV7-2 | CASSGGAPTGELFF
TRBD2 | TRBV20-1 | CSATAGGSPSTDTQYF
. | TRBV19 | CASGTPGYGYTF
. | TRBV7-9 | CASSPLTDSYEQYF
. | TRBV18 | CASSPRPGELPGANVLTF
. | TRBV4-2 | CASSLGGETDTQYF
. | TRBV18 | CASSILPSDEQYF
. | TRBV5-1 | CASSPYGSGMSVTDTQYF
. | TRBV4-1 | CASSQLPGHLPEAFF
. | TRBV6-2/TRBV6-3 | CASSLRDQEAFF
. | TRBV12-3/TRBV12-4 | CASSLWGVIRAFF
. | TRBV5-4 | CASSGGDRTGKQYF
. | TRBV11-1 | CASSFVSTGEAFF
. | TRBV5-1 | CASSLETGRMNTEAFF
TRBD1 | TRBV20-1 | CSASRGHSNQPQHF
. | TRBV20-1 | CSAASPTGGYTF
TRBD1 | TRBV6-5 | CASSYEYGRGGSNQPQHF
. | TRBV3-1 | CATKKSLLNTEAFF
. | TRBV25-1 | CASSGFRDPSGPYEKLFF
. | TRBV7-2 | CASSSSLSLNTGELFF
. | TRBV6-6 | CASSYEANPKAFF
. | TRBV20-1 | CSARAGNQPQHF
. | TRBV18 | CASSPPGNYEQYF
. | TRBV7-2 | CASRLGPAETQYF
. | TRBV21-1 | CASPITGRNDNTQYF
TRBD1 | TRBV6-1 | CASSDPGQGRDQPQHF
. | TRBV12-3/TRBV12-4 | CASRRSMSWNTEAFF
. | TRBV12-3/TRBV12-4 | CASSLLTSTGGELFF
TRBD1 | TRBV15 | CATSRRTGGPYEQYF
TRBD1 | TRBV7-2 | CASSSSGTVSYEQYF
. | TRBV28 | CASSLGGYNEQFF
TRBD1 | TRBV6-2/TRBV6-3 | CASSYTGGGYGYTF
TRBD1 | TRBV15 | CATNQNRGRGILGYTF
. | TRBV6-2/TRBV6-3 | CASSYLRGETQYF
TRBD1 | TRBV6-1 | CASSLGQVLNSPLHF
TRBD1 | TRBV2 | CASSDPGQFF
. | TRBV3-1 | CASSQQIRQAQYF
TRBD1 | TRBV5-1 | CASSPSTGGSGELFF
. | TRBV10-3 | CAISEYQLGGSNQPQHF
. | TRBV5-1 | CASSLGTNEKLFF
TRBD1 | TRBV20-1 | CSARWVGTGAFF